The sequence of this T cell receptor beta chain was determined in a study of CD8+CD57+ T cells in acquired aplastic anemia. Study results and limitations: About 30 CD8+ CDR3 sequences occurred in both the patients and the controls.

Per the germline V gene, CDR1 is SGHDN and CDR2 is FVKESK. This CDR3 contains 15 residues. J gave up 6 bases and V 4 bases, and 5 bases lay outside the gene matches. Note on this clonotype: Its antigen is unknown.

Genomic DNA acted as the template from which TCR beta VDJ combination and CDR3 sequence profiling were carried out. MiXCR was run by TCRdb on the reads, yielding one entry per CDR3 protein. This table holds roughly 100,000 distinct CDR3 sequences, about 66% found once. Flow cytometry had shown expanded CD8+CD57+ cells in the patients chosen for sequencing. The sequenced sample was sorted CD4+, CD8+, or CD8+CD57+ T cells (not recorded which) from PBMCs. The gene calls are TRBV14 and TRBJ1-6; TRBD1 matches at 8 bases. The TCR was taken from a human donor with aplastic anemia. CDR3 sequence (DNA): TGTGCCAGCAGCCCTAGGACAGGGCTTAATTCACCCCTCCACTTT. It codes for CASSPRTGLNSPLHF.